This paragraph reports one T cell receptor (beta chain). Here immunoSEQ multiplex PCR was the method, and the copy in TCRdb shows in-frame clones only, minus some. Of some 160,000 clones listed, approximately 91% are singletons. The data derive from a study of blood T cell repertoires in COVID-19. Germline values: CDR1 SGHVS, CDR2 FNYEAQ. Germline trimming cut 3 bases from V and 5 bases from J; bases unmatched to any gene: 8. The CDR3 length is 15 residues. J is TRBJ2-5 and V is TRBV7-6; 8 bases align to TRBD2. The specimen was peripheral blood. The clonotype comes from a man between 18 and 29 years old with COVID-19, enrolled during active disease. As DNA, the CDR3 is TGTGCCAGCAGCTTGCGAGCGGGAGAGATCGAGACCCAGTACTTC. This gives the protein CASSLRAGEIETQYF.